Below, 3 T cell receptor beta chains from the same sample are listed, as sequenced in a study of cytomegalovirus exposure and HLA in healthy donors. With 60 Vbeta and 13 Jbeta primers, the PCR was carried out. Repertoires were generated with immunoSEQ multiplex PCR, while TCRdb's copy carries only in-frame clones and drops some. The sample lists some 130,000 clones, 82% occurring once. Sequenced: PBMCs. The receptors come from a male donor in good health and CMV-seropositive.

The chain uses TRBV18 and TRBJ2-7; 10 nucleotides agree with TRBD2. The V and J ends lost 2 bases and 2 bases, in that order; junction bases with no gene match: 12. This CDR3 comprises 18 residues. The germline gives CDR1 KGHSH, CDR2 LQKENI. The DNA for the CDR3 is TGTGCCAGCTCACCAATTGGCCCGACTAGCGGGTTTCCCTACGAGCAGTACTTC. This encodes CASSPIGPTSGFPYEQYF.

The V gene is TRBV6-1, the J gene TRBJ2-1; TRBD1 agrees at 8 bases. The CDR3 has 15 amino acids. Trimming took 7 bases from V and 0 from J; bases not matched to a gene: 5. CDR1 and CDR2 from the germline V gene are MNHNS and SASEGT. The CDR3 nucleotides are TGTGCCAGCAACTCGGACAGGGTCTCCTACAATGAGCAGTTCTTC. Translating gives CASNSDRVSYNEQFF.

This rearrangement joins TRBV5-4 to TRBJ2-5, with 7 bases fitting TRBD2. TRBJ2-7 matches the DNA end more closely, so the J call is doubtful. Germline lookup yields CDR1 SGHNT and CDR2 YYREEE (reference sequence). CDR3 length equals 13 residues. The CDR3 coding sequence is TGTGCCAGCAGCTCCGGGAGGTCGTACGAGCAGTACTTC. This gives the protein CASSSGRSYEQYF.